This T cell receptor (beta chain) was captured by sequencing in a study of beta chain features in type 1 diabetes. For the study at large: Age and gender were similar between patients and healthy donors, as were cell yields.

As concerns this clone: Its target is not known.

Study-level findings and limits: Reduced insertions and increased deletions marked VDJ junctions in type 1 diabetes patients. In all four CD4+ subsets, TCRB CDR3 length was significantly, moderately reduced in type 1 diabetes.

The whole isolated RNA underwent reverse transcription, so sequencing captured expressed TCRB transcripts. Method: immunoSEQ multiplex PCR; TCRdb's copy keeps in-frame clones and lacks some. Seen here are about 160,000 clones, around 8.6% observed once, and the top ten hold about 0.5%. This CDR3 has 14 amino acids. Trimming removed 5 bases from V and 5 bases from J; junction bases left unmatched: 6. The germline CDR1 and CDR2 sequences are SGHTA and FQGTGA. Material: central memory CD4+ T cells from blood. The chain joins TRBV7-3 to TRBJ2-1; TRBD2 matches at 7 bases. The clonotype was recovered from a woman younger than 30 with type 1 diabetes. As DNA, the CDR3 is TGTGCCAGCAGCCTAAGCGGGACGAACAATGAGCAGTTCTTC. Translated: CASSLSGTNNEQFF.